This TCR beta chain came from a study of identical twins. Study-level points and caveats: Insertion counts were lower in abundant cord blood beta clonotypes, a trend that memory repertoires did not show.

This clonotype was seen at least ten times. Its antigen is unknown. Each cDNA held unique molecular identifiers, and template switching gave it a universal primer site. TCRdb analysed the 5' RACE reads with MiXCR anew, one entry per CDR3 protein. The sample holds just under 550,000 distinct CDR3 sequences, around 15% seen once. The same sample was also used in a study of yellow fever vaccine responses in identical twins.

Sequencing was carried out using CD4+ T cells sorted from blood. The sequence derives from a woman aged 18-29 years in good health.

The CDR3 coding sequence is TGTGCCAGCAGCCACTACAGGGGCGGAACAGATACGCAGTATTTT. Residues: CASSHYRGGTDTQYF. The V gene is TRBV12-3 or TRBV12-4, the J gene TRBJ2-3, with 7 bases lining up with TRBD1. The length of the CDR3 is 15 residues. V lost 6 bases, J lost 3 bases, and 9 bases stayed unmatched.